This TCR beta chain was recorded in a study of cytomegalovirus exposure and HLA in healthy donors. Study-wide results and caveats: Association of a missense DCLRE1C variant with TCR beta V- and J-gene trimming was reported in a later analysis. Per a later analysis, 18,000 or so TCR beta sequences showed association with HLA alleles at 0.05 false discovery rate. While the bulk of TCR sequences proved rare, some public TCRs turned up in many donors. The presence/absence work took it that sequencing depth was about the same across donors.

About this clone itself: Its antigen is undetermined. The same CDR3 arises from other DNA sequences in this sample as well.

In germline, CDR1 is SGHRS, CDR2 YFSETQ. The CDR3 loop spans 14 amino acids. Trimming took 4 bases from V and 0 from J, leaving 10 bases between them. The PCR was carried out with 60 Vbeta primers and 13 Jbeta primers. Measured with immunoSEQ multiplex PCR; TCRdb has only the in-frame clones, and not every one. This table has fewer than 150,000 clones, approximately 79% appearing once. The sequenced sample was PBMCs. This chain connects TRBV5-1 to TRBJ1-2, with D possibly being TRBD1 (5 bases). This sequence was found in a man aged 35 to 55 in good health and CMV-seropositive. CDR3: CASSPDRANYGYTF. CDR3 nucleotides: TGCGCCAGCAGCCCCGACAGAGCTAACTATGGCTACACCTTC.